This T cell receptor (beta chain) came from a study of blood T cells in healthy people across ages. Study at large: With template switching, about one barcoded beta molecule was captured per two T cells. Study-wide results and caveats: The lack of PBMC sorting stopped any conclusive naive versus antigen-experienced comparison.

Germline V CDR1 and CDR2: LGHDT, YNNKEL (reference sequence). The CDR3 spans 13 residues. With 0 bases removed from V and 14 bases from J, the gap between germline ends came to 11 bases. Primed by a sample-barcoded 5' primer and a J-beta primer mix, a second PCR proceeded for about 6 to 12 cycles. TCRdb redid the calling of the 5' RACE reads with MiXCR, one entry per CDR3 protein. The data hold approximately 1.5 million distinct CDR3 sequences, with about 45% observed a single time. In the case of this clonotype: The antigen remains unidentified. This may stem from a read error, because a much larger clone lies one nucleotide away.

The gene calls are TRBV3-1 and TRBJ1-6; unclear D gene. Sequencing input: blood. The clonotype was recovered from a woman under 30 in good health. CDR3 loop: CASSQEPRSTLHF. The CDR3 nucleotides are TGTGCCAGCAGCCAAGAGCCAAGATCTACCCTCCACTTT.